Shown below are 9 T cell receptor beta chains from a single sample sequenced in a study of shared clonotypes between healthy human individuals. Naive CD8 cells lacked CD45RO and underwent positive selection for CCR7, leaving out terminally differentiated effector memory CD45RA+ cells. TCRdb's table, derived via immunoSEQ multiplex PCR, lists solely in-frame clones and lacks some. The data show about 750,000 clones, almost 95% seen once. Specimen: naive CD8+ T cells sorted from blood. Source of these receptors: a man aged 30 to 45 in good health.

This chain uses TRBV7-6 with TRBJ1-1; no clear D. Between the trimmed V and J ends, which lost 1 base and 0 bases, there was a span of 15 bases. The CDR3 sequence is 17 residues long. CDR1 and CDR2 from the germline V gene are SGHVS and FNYEAQ. CDR3 residues: CASSLDSVGGLNTEAFF. The DNA of the CDR3 is TGTGCCAGCAGCTTAGACTCTGTCGGCGGATTGAACACTGAAGCTTTCTTT.

The V gene is TRBV6-1, the J gene TRBJ2-7, with 10 bases identical to TRBD2. Germline loops: CDR1 MNHNS, CDR2 SASEGT. This CDR3 region has 15 residues. V trimming: 3 bases; J trimming: 3 bases; junction bases outside the gene matches: 5. This CDR3 reads CASSDLAGVGYEQYF. The CDR3 DNA is TGTGCCAGCAGTGATCTAGCGGGAGTGGGCTACGAGCAGTACTTC.

V is TRBV27 and J is TRBJ2-7; 8 bases are a match to TRBD1. V lost 3 bases and J lost 5; bases outside the gene matches: 9. CDR1 and CDR2 from the germline V gene are MNHEY and SMNVEV (reference sequence). This CDR3 region has 15 residues. The CDR3 DNA follows: TGTGCCAGCAGTTTGGCAGGGGGCGAAAGTCACGAGCAGTACTTC. Translated, it gives CASSLAGGESHEQYF.

The rearrangement joins TRBV6-5 to TRBJ2-1, with 11 bases matching TRBD2. The CDR3 loop spans 15 amino acids. Trimming cost V 6 bases and J 7 bases; bases outside gene matches: 8. Germline lookup yields CDR1 MNHEY and CDR2 SVGAGI. CDR3 sequence (DNA): TGTGCCAGCAGGCGAACTAGCGGGAGTCAAAATGAGCAGTTCTTC. This gives the protein CASRRTSGSQNEQFF.

This chain joins TRBV7-8 and TRBJ2-5; TRBD1 matches at 7 bases. Trimming took 6 bases from V and 1 from J; bases not matched to a gene: 8. Germline V gene lookup returns CDR1 SGHVS and CDR2 FQNEAQ. The CDR3 is 15 residues long. The CDR3: CASRLQGLVQETQYF. CDR3 DNA: TGTGCCAGCAGGCTACAGGGGTTAGTCCAAGAGACCCAGTACTTC.

This clone was observed once. CDR3 in amino acids: CASINIRDRADIQYF. CDR3 sequence (DNA): TGTGCCAGCATAAATATTAGGGACAGGGCGGACATTCAGTACTTC. This chain connects TRBV2 to TRBJ2-4, with 9 positions matching TRBD1. Trimming took 7 bases from V and 8 from J; bases not matched to a gene: 12. The V gene's germline CDR1 is SNHLY and CDR2 FYNNEI. The CDR3 is 15 residues long.

The rearrangement uses TRBV7-8 and TRBJ2-2, with D possibly matching TRBD1 (6 bases). CDR3 length: 13 residues. V lost 4 bases to trimming and J lost 6 bases, with 9 bases between them. In germline, CDR1 is SGHVS, CDR2 FQNEAQ. The CDR3 DNA reads as TGTGCCAGCAGCTCATACAGGGCCGGGGAGCTGTTTTTT. Translated, it gives CASSSYRAGELFF.

This chain connects TRBV11-2 to TRBJ1-4, with 7 bases aligning to TRBD1. Germline CDR1 and CDR2: SGHAT and FQNNGV. Trimming at V came to 5 bases and at J to 8 bases, leaving 11 bases not matched to a gene. CDR3 size: 15 residues. The chain's CDR3 is CASSQRQGLEEKLFF. The CDR3, as DNA: TGTGCCAGCAGCCAGCGACAGGGCTTAGAAGAAAAACTGTTTTTT.

The V call is TRBV29-1, the J call TRBJ2-7, with 8 bases fitting TRBD1. Per the germline V gene, CDR1 is SQVTM and CDR2 is ANQGSEA. This CDR3 has 14 amino acids. V trimming: 8 bases; J trimming: 5 bases; junction bases outside the gene matches: 14. In DNA, the CDR3 is TGCAGCATTTCTCAGGGGGCTTTAGCGGACGAGCAGTACTTC. It codes for CSISQGALADEQYF.